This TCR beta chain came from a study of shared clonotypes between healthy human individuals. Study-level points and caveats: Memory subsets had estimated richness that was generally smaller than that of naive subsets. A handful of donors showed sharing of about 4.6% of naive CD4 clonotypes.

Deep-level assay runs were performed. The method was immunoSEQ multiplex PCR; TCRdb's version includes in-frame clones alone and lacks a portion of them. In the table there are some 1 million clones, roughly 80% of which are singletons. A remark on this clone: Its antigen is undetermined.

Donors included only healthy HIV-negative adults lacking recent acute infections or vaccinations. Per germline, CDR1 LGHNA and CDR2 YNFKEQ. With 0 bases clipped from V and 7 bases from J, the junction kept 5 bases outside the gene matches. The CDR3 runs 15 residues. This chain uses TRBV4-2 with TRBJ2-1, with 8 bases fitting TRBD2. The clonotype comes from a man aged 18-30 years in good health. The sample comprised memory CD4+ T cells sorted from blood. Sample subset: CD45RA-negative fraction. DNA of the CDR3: TGTGCCAGCAGCCAAGATCTGGGGACTAGAAATGAGCAGTTCTTC. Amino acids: CASSQDLGTRNEQFF.